The sequence of this TCR beta chain was determined in a study of Graves' ophthalmopathy and Graves' hyperthyroidism. The CDR3 length is 13 residues. Trimming shortened V by 0 bases and J by 6 bases, and 9 bases separated the two germline ends. Germline V gives CDR1 SGHKS, CDR2 YYEKEE (reference sequence). This clonotype was counted only a few times. What it binds is unknown. Stable hyperthyroidism meant no progression to ophthalmopathy within 18 months of follow-up. General study findings and limits: Blood also held most thyroid clonotypes expanded above 0.001 frequency. Sensitivity of 60% to 71% and specificity of 72.22% were achieved by the model that predicted ophthalmopathy progression.

Amplification targeted the TCR beta CDR3 regions, with RNA transcripts as the source material. After a first-round RT-PCR with HTBI primers, a second-round multiplex PCR was run. TCRdb recomputed calls from the multiplex PCR reads with MiXCR, one row per CDR3 protein. Of 680,000 or so distinct CDR3 sequences listed, about a fifth were seen once; the top ten hold around 6.5%. The specimen sequenced was peripheral blood. The receptor comes from a woman aged 18-29 years with stable Graves' hyperthyroidism. Some clones in this sample may be carry-over from other donors' samples. The rearrangement links TRBV5-5 to TRBJ1-2, with a possible D match to TRBD1 (6 bases). The CDR3 region has the DNA TGTGCCAGCAGCTTGGAAACAGGGCATGGCTACACCTTC. Encoded protein: CASSLETGHGYTF.